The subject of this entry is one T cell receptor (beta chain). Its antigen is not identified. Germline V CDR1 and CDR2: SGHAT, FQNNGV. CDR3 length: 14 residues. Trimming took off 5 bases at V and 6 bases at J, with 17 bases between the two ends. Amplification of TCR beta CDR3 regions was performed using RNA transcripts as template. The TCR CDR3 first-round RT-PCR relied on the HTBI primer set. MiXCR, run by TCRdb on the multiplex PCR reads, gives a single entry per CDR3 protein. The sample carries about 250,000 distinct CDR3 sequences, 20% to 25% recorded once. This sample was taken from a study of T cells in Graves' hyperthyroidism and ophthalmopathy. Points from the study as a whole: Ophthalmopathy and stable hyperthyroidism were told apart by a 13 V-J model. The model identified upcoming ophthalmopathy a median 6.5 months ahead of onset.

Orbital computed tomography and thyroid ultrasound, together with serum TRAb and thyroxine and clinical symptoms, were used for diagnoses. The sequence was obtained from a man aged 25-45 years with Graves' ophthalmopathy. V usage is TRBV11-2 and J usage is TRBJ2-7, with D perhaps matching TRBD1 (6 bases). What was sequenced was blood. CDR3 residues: CASSPDRGLSEQYF. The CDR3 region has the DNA TGTGCCAGCAGCCCGGACAGAGGCCTCTCCGAGCAGTACTTC.